The present T cell receptor beta chain was sequenced within a study of cytomegalovirus exposure and HLA in healthy donors. The CDR3 is 13 amino acids. The V gene's germline CDR1 is SQVTM and CDR2 ANQGSEA. V lost 3 bases to trimming and J lost 4 bases, with 12 bases between them. Amplification used 60 Vbeta primers and 13 Jbeta primers. The protocol was immunoSEQ multiplex PCR, while the TCRdb copy is restricted to in-frame clones and leaves out a portion. The repertoire holds 150,000 or so clones, with approximately 71% as singletons. The receptor comes from a man younger than 45 in good health and CMV-seropositive. The sample comprised PBMCs. The chain uses TRBV29-1 and TRBJ1-1; possibly TRBD1 for D (6 bases). The CDR3 spells CSVDLGGPTEAFF. The CDR3, as DNA: TGCAGCGTTGATCTGGGGGGGCCCACTGAAGCTTTCTTT.